The 23 T cell receptor beta chains presented below share a single source sample, sequenced in a study of blood T cell repertoires in COVID-19. Only in-frame clones appear in the TCRdb table, and some are missing; sequencing was by immunoSEQ multiplex PCR. The sample includes a few hundred thousand clones, less than 90% seen only once; the top ten take over 3%. The source material was PBMCs or T cells enriched from blood (not recorded which). The origin of the receptors is a woman aged 45-65 years in a cohort exposed to, infected with or recovered from COVID-19 (not recorded which).

This chain connects TRBV4-1 to TRBJ1-6, with no clear D. V shed 1 base and J shed 7 bases, with 23 bases lying between them. The CDR3 consists of 19 residues. The germline gives CDR1 MGHRA, CDR2 YSYEKL. For the CDR3, the DNA is TGCGCCAGCAGCCAAGGGCCACAAGTAACCCCCTTTTGGAATTCACCCCTCCACTTT. Its translation: CASSQGPQVTPFWNSPLHF.

This rearrangement joins TRBV5-1 to TRBJ1-3; TRBD1 matches at 7 bases. V lost 4 bases to trimming and J lost 2 bases; unmatched junction nucleotides: 6. Germline lookup yields CDR1 SGHRS and CDR2 YFSETQ. This CDR3 has 15 amino acids. Here the CDR3 reads CASSDPQGAGNTIYF. The CDR3 DNA sequence: TGCGCCAGCAGCGACCCGCAGGGGGCTGGAAACACCATATATTTT. Full variable domain (rest looked up from reference TRBV5-1 and TRBJ1-3): KAGVTQTPRYLIKTRGQQVTLSCSPISGHRSVSWYQQTPGQGLQFLFEYFSETQRNKGNFPGRFSGRQFSNSRSEMNVSTLELGDSALYLCASSDPQGAGNTIYFGEGSWLTVV.

The chain links TRBV7-3 to TRBJ2-3, with a weak D call TRBD1 (6 bases). V lost 1 base, J lost 6 bases, and 14 bases lay in between. There are 15 residues in the CDR3. Germline CDR1 reads SGHTA; CDR2 reads FQGTGA. The CDR3 loop is CASSLKAGEADTQYF. The CDR3 region has the DNA TGTGCCAGCAGCTTAAAGGCAGGGGAAGCGGATACGCAGTATTTT.

In its sample, this clone was seen a few times. The chain has TRBV5-4 and TRBJ1-2; the match to TRBD1 covers 12 bases. CDR1 is SGHNT and CDR2 is YYREEE in the germline V gene (reference sequence). This CDR3 is 16 amino acids long. The ends lost 4 bases at V and 4 bases at J; junction bases unmatched: 8. CDR3 DNA: TGTGCCAGCAGCCCGGGACAGGGGGCCGTTAGCTATGGCTACACCTTC. Translating it yields CASSPGQGAVSYGYTF.

J is TRBJ1-1 and V is TRBV5-1, with TRBD1 matching 7 bases. Germline lookup yields CDR1 SGHRS and CDR2 YFSETQ. This CDR3 is built from 14 residues. V trimming: 4 bases; J trimming: 5 bases; junction bases outside the gene matches: 8. The CDR3 sequence: CASSVRQGGTEAFF. DNA of the CDR3: TGCGCCAGCAGCGTGAGACAGGGAGGAACTGAAGCTTTCTTT.

This clone was observed a handful of times. The CDR3 DNA is TGTGCCAGCAGCCACGCGTCCGTGGGGGCCGGTGTGGAGACCCAGTACTTC. This gives the protein CASSHASVGAGVETQYF. The chain combines TRBV28 with TRBJ2-5; TRBD1 might be the D (6 bases). The CDR3 runs to 17 residues. V lost 6 bases to trimming and J lost 5 bases, with 25 bases between them. Germline lookup yields CDR1 MDHEN and CDR2 SYDVKM.

J is TRBJ1-1 and V is TRBV7-9; D gene uncertain. Between the trimmed V and J ends, which lost 0 bases and 1 base, there was a span of 12 bases. This CDR3 spans 16 amino acids. CDR1 SEHNR and CDR2 FQNEAQ come from the germline V gene (reference sequence). CDR3 DNA: TGTGCCAGCAGCTTAGCGTCAGGCACGGCGAACACTGAAGCTTTCTTT. As protein: CASSLASGTANTEAFF.

The chain couples TRBV18 to TRBJ2-6, with 7 positions matching TRBD2. CDR1 and CDR2 from the germline V gene are KGHSH and LQKENI. After removal of 2 bases from V and 0 bases from J, the junction contained 7 bases not matched to a gene. The CDR3 spans 18 residues. CDR3 sequence reads: CASSPAPGGGSGANVLTF. The CDR3 nucleotides read TGTGCCAGCTCACCAGCCCCGGGCGGGGGCTCTGGGGCCAACGTCCTGACTTTC.

The chain carries TRBV28 and TRBJ1-4, with D uncertain. V lost 5 bases to trimming and J lost 10 bases, with 20 bases between them. In germline, CDR1 is MDHEN, CDR2 SYDVKM. The CDR3 extends over 15 amino acids. The CDR3 DNA sequence: TGTGCCAGCAGTCCCATCTCCCCAGGACTGGGAAAACTGTTTTTT. This codes for CASSPISPGLGKLFF.

The rearrangement links TRBV19 to TRBJ1-4; the D gene is possibly TRBD1 (5 bases). CDR3 size: 16 residues. Trimming shortened V by 5 bases and J by 8 bases, and 21 bases separated the two germline ends. Germline values: CDR1 LNHDA, CDR2 SQIVND (reference sequence). The CDR3 loop is CASSVGTSREGEKLFF. The CDR3 DNA sequence: TGTGCCAGTAGTGTGGGGACTTCCCGGGAAGGAGAAAAACTGTTTTTT. Filled out from reference TRBV19 and TRBJ1-4, the complete variable domain reads DGGITQSPKYLFRKEGQNVTLSCEQNLNHDAMYWYRQDPGQGLRLIYYSQIVNDFQKGDIAEGYSVSREKKESFPLTVTSAQKNPTAFYLCASSVGTSREGEKLFFGSGTQLSVL.

The V gene is TRBV5-4, the J gene TRBJ1-2; perhaps TRBD1 as D (6 bases). The CDR3 is made up of 12 amino acids. The germline gives CDR1 SGHNT, CDR2 YYREEE (reference sequence). Trimming left V 5 bases short and J 4 bases short, with 9 bases between. The CDR3: CASRGQLYGYTF. CDR3 nucleotides: TGTGCCAGCAGAGGACAGCTCTATGGCTACACCTTC.

This clone occurred once. Other DNA sequences of this sample code for an identical CDR3. The chain carries TRBV5-1 and TRBJ1-1, with D hard to call. The V end was cut by 0 bases, the J end by 0 bases, with 3 bases between. Per germline, CDR1 SGHRS and CDR2 YFSETQ. This CDR3 contains 13 residues. The CDR3 protein is CASSLAVNTEAFF. CDR3 coding DNA: TGCGCCAGCAGCTTGGCAGTGAACACTGAAGCTTTCTTT. Combining the CDR3 with reference TRBV5-1 and TRBJ1-1 gives the whole variable domain KAGVTQTPRYLIKTRGQQVTLSCSPISGHRSVSWYQQTPGQGLQFLFEYFSETQRNKGNFPGRFSGRQFSNSRSEMNVSTLELGDSALYLCASSLAVNTEAFFGQGTRLTVV.

The chain employs TRBV5-4 and TRBJ2-4; the D gene is possibly TRBD2 (6 bases). The CDR3 is made up of 16 amino acids. Looked up from germline, CDR1 is SGHNT and CDR2 is YYREEE (reference sequence). V was shortened by 2 bases and J by 1 base, with 13 bases between the two germline ends. CDR3 nucleotide sequence: TGTGCCAGCAGCTTTGAAGCAGGGAGGGCCAAAAACATTCAGTACTTC. It translates to CASSFEAGRAKNIQYF. Based on the CDR3 plus reference TRBV5-4 and TRBJ2-4, the full variable domain is ETGVTQSPTHLIKTRGQQVTLRCSSQSGHNTVSWYQQALGQGPQFIFQYYREEENGRGNFPPRFSGLQFPNYSSELNVNALELDDSALYLCASSFEAGRAKNIQYFGAGTRLSVL.

This chain connects TRBV19 to TRBJ1-5, with TRBD1 matching over 10 bases. The CDR3 loop spans 13 amino acids. With V trimmed by 6 bases and J by 4 bases, 0 bases remained unmatched. CDR1 LNHDA and CDR2 SQIVND come from the germline V gene (reference sequence). CDR3 loop: CASRGQGNQPQHF. CDR3 sequence (DNA): TGTGCCAGTAGGGGACAGGGGAATCAGCCCCAGCATTTT.

This clone was recorded a few times. The chain links TRBV4-3 to TRBJ2-1; 10 bases agree with TRBD1. This CDR3 comprises 15 residues. Germline trimming cut 1 base from V and 8 bases from J; bases unmatched to any gene: 5. Germline V lookup: CDR1 LGHNA, CDR2 YSLEER. The CDR3 spells CASSQASGTGDEQFF. The CDR3, as DNA: TGCGCCAGCAGCCAAGCCTCCGGGACAGGGGATGAGCAGTTCTTC.

Worth noting for this clone: Other nucleotide sequences from this sample produce the same CDR3. The chain combines TRBV6-5 with TRBJ1-1; 10 positions agree with TRBD1. Germline values: CDR1 MNHEY, CDR2 SVGAGI. The J segment lost 1 base and the V segment lost 6 bases, leaving 5 bases of the junction unmatched. The CDR3 spans 15 residues. For the CDR3, the DNA is TGTGCCAGCAGCAAAAGGGACAGGGGGAACACTGAAGCTTTCTTT. Encoded protein: CASSKRDRGNTEAFF.

Remarks on this clone: Other DNA sequences within the sample encode an identical CDR3. The chain combines TRBV9 with TRBJ1-5, with D uncertain. Trimming shortened V by 0 bases and J by 0 bases, and 7 bases separated the two germline ends. The germline V gene encodes CDR1 SGDLS and CDR2 YYNGEE. This CDR3 is built from 15 residues. The CDR3 nucleotides read TGTGCCAGCAGCGTAGCTTCGGGTAGCAATCAGCCCCAGCATTTT. Translation gives CASSVASGSNQPQHF.

The chain employs TRBV5-4 and TRBJ2-2; TRBD1 matches 9 bases. Losses at the gene ends were 2 bases for V and 3 bases for J; bases not matched to a gene: 2. Germline CDR1 and CDR2: SGHNT and YYREEE (reference sequence). CDR3 length: 15 amino acids. The CDR3 DNA reads TGTGCCAGCAGCTTTGGGACAGGGTACACCGGGGAGCTGTTTTTT. Amino acid sequence: CASSFGTGYTGELFF.

The gene calls are TRBV5-1 and TRBJ1-1, with a tentative D call TRBD1 (5 bases). Germline V CDR1 and CDR2: SGHRS, YFSETQ. V lost 1 base, J lost 3 bases, and 13 bases lay in between. This CDR3 has 15 residues. CDR3 DNA: TGCGCCAGCAGCTTGACCCAGGGTGGGTACACTGAAGCTTTCTTT. As protein: CASSLTQGGYTEAFF.

Turning to this clone: At one end, the junction sequence differs from germline, possibly due to a read error. The V gene is TRBV7-3, the J gene TRBJ2-3, with D unresolved. Germline V gene sequence: CDR1 SGHTA, CDR2 FQGTGA. CDR3 length equals 13 residues. CDR3 protein: CTSSSVLSDTQYF. The CDR3, as DNA: TGTACCAGCAGCTCCGTCCTCTCAGATACGCAGTATTTT.

This rearrangement joins TRBV28 to TRBJ1-3; no clear D. The germline V gene encodes CDR1 MDHEN and CDR2 SYDVKM. This CDR3 region has 13 residues. V lost 5 bases to trimming and J lost 5 bases, with 10 bases between them. CDR3 nucleotides: TGTGCCAGCAGTCCCCCCTTTCGAAACACCATATATTTT. This codes for CASSPPFRNTIYF. Drawing the rest from reference TRBV28 and TRBJ1-3, the complete variable domain is DVKVTQSSRYLVKRTGEKVFLECVQDMDHENMFWYRQDPGLGLRLIYFSYDVKMKEKGDIPEGYSVSREKKERFSLILESASTNQTSMYLCASSPPFRNTIYFGEGSWLTVV.

This chain connects TRBV5-6 to TRBJ1-6; D unclear. V was pared by 0 bases and J by 6 bases, with 13 bases between. The germline gives CDR1 SGHDT, CDR2 YYEEEE. The CDR3 runs to 16 residues. CDR3 region: CASSLAGISGNSPLHF. The CDR3 nucleotides read TGTGCCAGCAGCTTGGCCGGAATCTCGGGTAATTCACCCCTCCACTTT. Combining the CDR3 with reference TRBV5-6 and TRBJ1-6 gives the whole variable domain DAGVTQSPTHLIKTRGQQVTLRCSPKSGHDTVSWYQQALGQGPQFIFQYYEEEERQRGNFPDRFSGHQFPNYSSELNVNALLLGDSALYLCASSLAGISGNSPLHFGNGTRLTVT.

The V call is TRBV12-3 or TRBV12-4, the J call TRBJ2-1; no firm D call. This CDR3 region has 11 residues. V was clipped by 5 bases and J by 6 bases, with 5 bases between them. The CDR3 bases are TGTGCCAGCAGTCCCGGCAATGAGCAGTTCTTC. It yields the protein CASSPGNEQFF.